These 15 T cell receptor beta chains share one sample of origin, sequenced in a study of cytomegalovirus exposure and HLA in healthy donors. In the PCR, 60 Vbeta and 13 Jbeta primers were used. Sequenced by immunoSEQ multiplex PCR; TCRdb stores in-frame clones only, minus some. The sample lists about 140,000 clones, roughly four fifths occurring once. The material sequenced was PBMCs. These TCRs come from a man aged 30 to 39 in good health and CMV-seronegative.

The rearrangement uses TRBV9 and TRBJ2-1, with TRBD2 identical over 11 bases. The junction had 7 bases not matched to a gene; V was cut back by 2 bases and J by 9 bases. There are 15 residues in the CDR3. Germline assignment: CDR1 SGDLS and CDR2 YYNGEE. CDR3: CASSVLSLAGVEQFF. The CDR3 DNA reads as TGTGCCAGCAGCGTCCTCTCACTAGCGGGAGTTGAGCAGTTCTTC.

V and J are TRBV21-1 and TRBJ2-7; the table assigns TRBD2, which was not confirmed against the DNA. TRBV21-1 is a known pseudogene. This CDR3 contains 16 residues. CDR3 protein: CASSKGGLAKPYEQYF. CDR3 sequence (DNA): TGTGCCAGCAGCAAAGGAGGGCTAGCGAAGCCCTACGAGCAGTACTTC.

V is TRBV9 and J is TRBJ2-3, with 11 bases fitting TRBD2. CDR1 is SGDLS and CDR2 is YYNGEE in the germline V gene. The CDR3 runs 16 residues. With V trimmed by 1 base and J by 4 bases, 5 bases remained unmatched. This chain's CDR3 is CASSVLAGGASDTQYF. The CDR3 bases are TGTGCCAGCAGCGTACTAGCGGGAGGCGCGTCAGATACGCAGTATTTT.

The chain has TRBV7-9 and TRBJ2-5, with 9 bases fitting TRBD1. The CDR3 runs to 14 residues. V lost 5 bases and J lost 1; bases outside the gene matches: 2. CDR1 SEHNR and CDR2 FQNEAQ come from the germline V gene (reference sequence). CDR3: CASSMGQGQETQYF. CDR3 DNA sequence: TGTGCCAGCAGCATGGGACAGGGCCAAGAGACCCAGTACTTC.

The genes are TRBV9 and TRBJ2-3; D remains ambiguous. Germline CDR1 reads SGDLS; CDR2 reads YYNGEE. Deletions cut 3 bases from V and 4 bases from J, with 12 bases between. This CDR3 contains 14 residues. The DNA of the CDR3 is TGTGCCAGCAGCGCTCGACTTAACCCAGATACGCAGTATTTT. This sequence encodes CASSARLNPDTQYF.

Of note for this clone: The sample contains more than one DNA sequence encoding this CDR3. This chain joins TRBV19 and TRBJ1-3, with D unclear. The CDR3 covers 14 residues. V was clipped by 6 bases and J by 0 bases, with 9 bases between them. Germline CDR1 LNHDA, CDR2 SQIVND (reference sequence). CDR3 in DNA: TGTGCCAGTAGCCGGGGATACTCTGGAAACACCATATATTTT. This gives the protein CASSRGYSGNTIYF.

The chain combines TRBV5-5 with TRBJ2-2, with 7 bases identical to TRBD1. This CDR3 is built from 19 residues. CDR1 is SGHKS and CDR2 is YYEKEE in the germline V gene (reference sequence). Germline trimming cut 0 bases from V and 5 bases from J; bases unmatched to any gene: 16. The CDR3 region has the DNA TGTGCCAGCAGCTTGGATTTTTATAGGACAGGCGTACCGACCGGGGAGCTGTTTTTT. The encoded protein is CASSLDFYRTGVPTGELFF.

The V gene is TRBV5-6, the J gene TRBJ2-1; D perhaps matches TRBD1 (5 bases). Between the trimmed V and J ends, which lost 4 bases and 4 bases, there was a span of 15 bases. The length of the CDR3 is 15 residues. CDR1 and CDR2 (germline): SGHDT, YYEEEE. CDR3 in amino acids: CASSQGGTVYNEQFF. CDR3 DNA sequence: TGTGCCAGCAGCCAGGGCGGCACGGTGTACAATGAGCAGTTCTTC.

This rearrangement joins TRBV27 to TRBJ2-7; D is uncertain. The CDR3 has 12 amino acids. V was cut by 5 bases and J by 0 bases, with 5 bases left in between. Germline V gene data show CDR1 as MNHEY and CDR2 as SMNVEV (reference sequence). The CDR3 coding sequence is TGTGCCAGCAGTCCCAACTCCTACGAGCAGTACTTC. Amino acid sequence: CASSPNSYEQYF.

V is TRBV2 and J is TRBJ1-2; D remains ambiguous. Trimming left V 3 bases short and J 4 bases short, with 9 bases between. This CDR3 region has 13 residues. Per germline, CDR1 SNHLY and CDR2 FYNNEI. CDR3 region: CASSDNSIYGYTF. The CDR3 coding sequence is TGTGCCAGCAGTGACAACAGCATCTATGGCTACACCTTC.

This sequence joins TRBV13 and TRBJ2-1; TRBD2 matches 9 bases. Germline loops: CDR1 PRHDT, CDR2 FYEKMQ (reference sequence). Trimming removed 7 bases from V and 9 bases from J; junction bases left unmatched: 10. The CDR3 loop spans 14 amino acids. The CDR3 loop reads CASNLAGNRSEQFF. CDR3 coding DNA: TGTGCCAGCAACCTAGCGGGAAACCGTAGTGAGCAGTTCTTC.

In this sample, this clone turned up a few times. The chain employs TRBV6-5 and TRBJ1-4; D is undetermined. Germline lookup yields CDR1 MNHEY and CDR2 SVGAGI. CDR3 length equals 15 residues. With 0 bases removed from V and 10 bases from J, the gap between germline ends came to 15 bases. CDR3 loop: CASSYSGGLAGKLFF. CDR3 nucleotide sequence: TGTGCCAGCAGTTACTCCGGAGGATTGGCTGGAAAACTGTTTTTT.

The chain has TRBV30 and TRBJ2-1, with 10 bases identical to TRBD2. CDR3 length equals 15 residues. The germline gives CDR1 GTSNPN, CDR2 SVGIG (reference sequence). With V trimmed by 0 bases and J by 8 bases, 7 bases remained unmatched. The CDR3 DNA follows: TGTGCCTGGAGTGTAGGGCTAGCGGGAGTAGATGAGCAGTTCTTC. Protein: CAWSVGLAGVDEQFF.

The chain is built from TRBV9 and TRBJ2-1; the match to TRBD2 covers 10 bases. In germline, CDR1 is SGDLS, CDR2 YYNGEE. This CDR3 comprises 14 residues. Unmatched junction bases numbered 4, after V lost 7 bases and J lost 3 bases. CDR3 in amino acids: CASGGTSVYNEQFF. The CDR3 DNA follows: TGTGCCAGCGGGGGGACTAGCGTCTACAATGAGCAGTTCTTC.

This rearrangement joins TRBV13 to TRBJ2-7, with 9 nucleotides matching TRBD2. The CDR3 spans 16 residues. Germline trimming cut 2 bases from V and 3 bases from J; bases unmatched to any gene: 8. The germline V gene encodes CDR1 PRHDT and CDR2 FYEKMQ (reference sequence). This chain's CDR3 is CASSLTTGTSSYEQYF. The CDR3 DNA sequence: TGTGCCAGCAGCTTAACCACCGGGACTAGCAGCTACGAGCAGTACTTC. Complete variable domain (other parts from reference TRBV13 and TRBJ2-7): AAGVIQSPRHLIKEKRETATLKCYPIPRHDTVYWYQQGPGQDPQFLISFYEKMQSDKGSIPDRFSAQQFSDYHSELNMSSLELGDSALYFCASSLTTGTSSYEQYFGPGTRLTVT.